Detailed here is one T cell receptor (beta chain). The data belong to a study of T cells in Graves' hyperthyroidism and ophthalmopathy. Amplified regions were TCR beta CDR3 sequences from RNA transcripts. RT-PCR in the first round (using the HTBI primer set) targeted the TCR CDR3. MiXCR, applied by TCRdb to the multiplex PCR reads, yields one record per CDR3 protein. The table includes roughly 350,000 distinct CDR3 sequences, roughly 15% detected once. This receptor was identified in a middle-aged woman with Graves' ophthalmopathy. What was sequenced was blood.

The CDR3 DNA is TGTGCCAGCAGCTTGGCAGGGGAGGGTGGCTACACCTTC. It yields the protein CASSLAGEGGYTF. The chain has TRBV5-4 and TRBJ1-2, with a possible D match to TRBD1 (6 bases). The germline V gene has CDR1 SGHNT and CDR2 YYREEE (reference sequence). CDR3 size: 13 residues. V lost 0 bases and J 7 bases, leaving 10 bases between the germline ends.